This T cell receptor beta chain derives from a study of Ad26.COV2.S vaccination and SARS-CoV-2 variants. This table comes from immunoSEQ multiplex PCR, and its TCRdb copy is limited to in-frame clones, with some not included. The sample lists about 460,000 clones, 89% occurring once. CDR3 length: 16 residues. Germline V gene sequence: CDR1 SGHDN, CDR2 FVKESK. Trimming took 1 base from V and 2 from J; bases not matched to a gene: 6. This sample's treatment: around 19 received Ad26.COV2.S at low or high dose, single or two shots; about 5 received placebo; per-sample allocation not given. On day 63 after the first injection, vaccine and placebo recipients gave samples.

The sample in question was peripheral blood, obtained in a trial of Ad26.COV2.S vaccine versus placebo. The chain couples TRBV14 to TRBJ1-2; 8 bases fit TRBD1. The receptor was derived from a person aged 18-60 years who received the Ad26.COV2.S COVID-19 vaccine or a placebo. The CDR3 DNA sequence: TGTGCCAGCAGCCAAGGGACAGGGCGGATCAACTATGGCTACACCTTC. This codes for CASSQGTGRINYGYTF.